This is a list of T cell receptor beta chains from one sample in a study of blood T cell repertoires in COVID-19. Measured with immunoSEQ multiplex PCR; TCRdb has only the in-frame clones, and not every one. The top ten hold roughly a tenth of the sample, which has roughly 400,000 clones, roughly 89% seen once. Sequenced sample: PBMCs or T cells enriched from blood (not recorded which). These receptors originate from a woman aged 45-65 years who had recovered from COVID-19. Each CDR3 is given with its conserved first and last residue. Clone size is given for some rows only: seen once, a few or many times, or a class if the clone is expanded.

clone_size v_call cdr3_aa
NA TRBV10-3 CAISDREYNEKLFF
NA TRBV19 CASSISLLGWQPQHF
NA TRBV27 CASTLGTGPYEQYF
NA TRBV28 CASSSAGTGGEKLFF
NA TRBV30 CAWNRDSSYNEQFF
many TRBV6-6 CASSAAYEQYF
once TRBV5-4 CASSFRTEAFF
NA TRBV3-1/TRBV3-2 CASSLGTGNQPQHF
NA TRBV30 CACLAGASYNSPLHF
NA TRBV3-1/TRBV3-2 CASSQGNPSSGNTIYF